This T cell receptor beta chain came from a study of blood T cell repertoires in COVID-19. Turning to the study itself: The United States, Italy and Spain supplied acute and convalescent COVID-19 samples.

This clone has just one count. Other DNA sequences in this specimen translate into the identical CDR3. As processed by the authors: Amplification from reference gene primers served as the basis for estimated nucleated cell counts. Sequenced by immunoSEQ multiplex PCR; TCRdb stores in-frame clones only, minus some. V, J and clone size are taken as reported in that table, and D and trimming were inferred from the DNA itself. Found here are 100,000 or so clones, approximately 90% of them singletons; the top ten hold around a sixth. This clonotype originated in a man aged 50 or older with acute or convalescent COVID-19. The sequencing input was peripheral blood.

This CDR3 is CASSQGQLNSPLHF. The CDR3 DNA sequence: TGTGCCAGCAGCCAAGGGCAGTTGAATTCACCCCTCCACTTT. The chain employs TRBV3-1 (or the pseudogene TRBV3-2) and TRBJ1-6, with D unresolved. This CDR3 is built from 14 residues. Germline lookup yields CDR1 LGHDT and CDR2 YNNKEL (reference sequence). The ends were cut back, 1 base at V and 7 bases at J, with 8 bases in the middle.